The 11 T cell receptor beta chains below were found in one sample sequenced in a study of cytomegalovirus exposure and HLA in healthy donors. PCR employed 60 Vbeta and 13 Jbeta primers. The repertoire was sequenced with immunoSEQ multiplex PCR; TCRdb's copy has only in-frame clones and lacks some. Of under 150,000 clones listed, around 82% were seen once; the top ten hold about 6.6%. Sequencing input: PBMCs. Receptors were obtained from a woman aged 40 to 49 in good health and CMV-seropositive.

The gene calls are TRBV5-1 and TRBJ2-5, with a tentative D call TRBD2 (7 bases). There are 14 residues in the CDR3. Germline loops: CDR1 SGHRS, CDR2 YFSETQ. V lost 5 bases and J lost 4, with 15 bases in between. The CDR3 sequence: CASRGGLAGETQYF. CDR3 in DNA: TGCGCCAGCAGGGGGGGGCTAGCTGGAGAGACCCAGTACTTC.

The rearrangement links TRBV18 to TRBJ2-5; maybe TRBD1 (5 bases). V was pared by 2 bases and J by 2 bases, with 9 bases between. Per germline, CDR1 KGHSH and CDR2 LQKENI. The CDR3 consists of 14 residues. CDR3 protein: CASSPSRAQETQYF. CDR3 DNA: TGTGCCAGCTCACCAAGCAGGGCGCAAGAGACCCAGTACTTC. The entire variable domain, with the rest obtained from reference TRBV18 and TRBJ2-5, is as follows: NAGVMQNPRHLVRRRGQEARLRCSPMKGHSHVYWYRQLPEEGLKFMVYLQKENIIDESGMPKERFSAEFPKEGPSILRIQQVVRGDSAAYFCASSPSRAQETQYFGPGTRLLVL.

The chain carries TRBV7-9 and TRBJ1-2; TRBD1 might be the D (6 bases). V was clipped by 3 bases and J by 8 bases, with 13 bases between them. The CDR3 loop spans 13 amino acids. Germline assignment: CDR1 SEHNR and CDR2 FQNEAQ (reference sequence). Here the CDR3 reads CASSFEQGNGYTF. CDR3 nucleotide sequence: TGTGCCAGCAGCTTTGAACAGGGCAACGGCTACACCTTC. Together with reference TRBV7-9 and TRBJ1-2, the CDR3 gives the full variable domain: DTGVSQNPRHKITKRGQNVTFRCDPISEHNRLYWYRQTLGQGPEFLTYFQNEAQLEKSRLLSDRFSAERPKGSFSTLEIQRTEQGDSAMYLCASSFEQGNGYTFGSGTRLTVV.

The chain carries TRBV7-8 and TRBJ2-7, with 7 bases matching TRBD2. CDR1 SGHVS and CDR2 FQNEAQ come from the germline V gene. The CDR3 covers 16 residues. V lost 5 bases, J lost 3 bases, and 13 bases stayed unmatched. The CDR3 here is CASSGMGGSFHYEQYF. The CDR3 DNA sequence: TGTGCCAGCAGCGGGATGGGGGGGTCGTTCCACTACGAGCAGTACTTC.

The genes are TRBV2 and TRBJ2-1; 9 nucleotides align to TRBD2. V trimming: 6 bases; J trimming: 3 bases; junction bases outside the gene matches: 3. The germline gives CDR1 SNHLY, CDR2 FYNNEI. The CDR3 is made up of 14 amino acids. DNA for the CDR3: TGTGCCAGCAGCGGACTAGCGATCTACAATGAGCAGTTCTTC. This translates into CASSGLAIYNEQFF.

The genes are TRBV28 and TRBJ2-5, with 7 bases matching TRBD1. The CDR3 has 15 amino acids. V dropped 4 bases and J dropped 2; count of bases not matched to a gene: 7. In germline, CDR1 is MDHEN, CDR2 SYDVKM. CDR3 region: CASSSPTGRQETQYF. DNA of the CDR3: TGTGCCAGCAGTTCCCCGACAGGGAGACAAGAGACCCAGTACTTC.

This clone was picked up one time. The rearrangement links TRBV7-8 to TRBJ2-5; D might be TRBD1 (6 bases). Between the trimmed V and J ends, which lost 5 bases and 4 bases, there was a span of 17 bases. The CDR3 sequence is 15 residues long. Germline V gives CDR1 SGHVS, CDR2 FQNEAQ. CDR3 coding DNA: TGTGCCAGCAGCCAGCTAGGGGGAGTAACAGAGACCCAGTACTTC. Translation: CASSQLGGVTETQYF.

This clone occurred many times. The chain combines TRBV6-4 with TRBJ2-2; TRBD2 matches 8 bases. The trim removed 5 bases at V and 4 bases at J, leaving 0 bases unmatched. The germline V gene encodes CDR1 MRHNA and CDR2 SNTAGT. The CDR3 loop spans 13 amino acids. For the CDR3, the DNA is TGTGCCAGCAGTAGCGGGAGCACCGGGGAGCTGTTTTTT. This sequence encodes CASSSGSTGELFF.

The chain uses TRBV7-9 and TRBJ2-2, with D possibly matching TRBD1 (5 bases). V shed 4 bases and J shed 7 bases, with 10 bases lying between them. This CDR3 is 13 amino acids long. Germline CDR1 and CDR2: SEHNR and FQNEAQ (reference sequence). The CDR3 here is CASSSQAGGELFF. The CDR3 DNA follows: TGTGCCAGCAGCTCACAGGCTGGCGGGGAGCTGTTTTTT.

The rearrangement uses TRBV9 and TRBJ2-1; TRBD2 matches 8 bases. The V segment lost 6 bases and the J segment 10 bases; nucleotides outside the gene matches: 3. CDR3 length equals 11 residues. The germline V gene has CDR1 SGDLS and CDR2 YYNGEE. CDR3 protein: CASNRGGEQFF. DNA for the CDR3: TGTGCCAGCAACCGGGGGGGGGAGCAGTTCTTC.

Regarding this clone: One junction end disagrees with the germline gene, perhaps due to a read error. This chain joins TRBV11-3 and TRBJ2-7; TRBD2 aligns across 7 bases. Germline-derived CDR1 and CDR2 are SGHNT and YENEEA. The length of the CDR3 is 15 residues. The CDR3 reads CASLQTGTTSYEQHF. The CDR3 bases are TGTGCCAGCCTTCAAACCGGGACTACCTCCTACGAGCAGCACTTC.